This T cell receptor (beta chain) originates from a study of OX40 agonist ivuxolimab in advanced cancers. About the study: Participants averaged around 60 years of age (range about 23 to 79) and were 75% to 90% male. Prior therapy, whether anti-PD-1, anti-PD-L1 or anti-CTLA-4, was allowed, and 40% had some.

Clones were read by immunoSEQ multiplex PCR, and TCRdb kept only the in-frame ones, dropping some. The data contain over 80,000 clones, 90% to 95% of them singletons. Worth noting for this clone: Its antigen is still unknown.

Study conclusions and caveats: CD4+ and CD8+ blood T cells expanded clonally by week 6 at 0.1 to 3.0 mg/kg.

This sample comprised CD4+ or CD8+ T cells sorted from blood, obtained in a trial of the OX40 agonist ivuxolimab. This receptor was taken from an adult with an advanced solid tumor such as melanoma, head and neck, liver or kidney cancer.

CDR3 protein: CASSPGGKSGVGPTYEQYF. CDR3 DNA: TGTGCCAGCAGCCCGGGGGGGAAGAGCGGAGTCGGACCAACCTACGAGCAGTACTTC. The V and J genes are TRBV5-5 and TRBJ2-7; 8 nucleotides match TRBD2. The CDR3 runs to 19 residues. CDR1 is SGHKS and CDR2 is YYEKEE in the germline V gene (reference sequence). The trim removed 4 bases at V and 2 bases at J, leaving 20 bases unmatched.